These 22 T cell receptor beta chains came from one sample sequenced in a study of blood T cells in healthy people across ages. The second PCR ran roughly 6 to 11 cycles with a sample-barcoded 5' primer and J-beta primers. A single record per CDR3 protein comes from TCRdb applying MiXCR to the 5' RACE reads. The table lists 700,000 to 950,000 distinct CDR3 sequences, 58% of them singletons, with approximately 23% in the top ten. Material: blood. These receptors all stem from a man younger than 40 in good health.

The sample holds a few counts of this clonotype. Here the CDR3 DNA reads TGTGCCAGCAGTTCTTCCCAAGACAGAAAGTACCTCTATGGCTACACCTTC. This gives the protein CASSSSQDRKYLYGYTF. The chain links TRBV6-5 to TRBJ1-2, with D tentatively TRBD1 (5 bases). Germline CDR1 reads MNHEY; CDR2 reads SVGAGI. V lost 4 bases and J lost 4, with 22 bases in between. The CDR3 covers 17 residues.

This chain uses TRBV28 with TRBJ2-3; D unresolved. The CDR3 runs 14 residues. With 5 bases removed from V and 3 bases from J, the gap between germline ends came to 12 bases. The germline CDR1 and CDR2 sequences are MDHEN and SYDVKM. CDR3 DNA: TGTGCCAGCAGTCTTCGACGATTTACAGATACGCAGTATTTT. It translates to CASSLRRFTDTQYF.

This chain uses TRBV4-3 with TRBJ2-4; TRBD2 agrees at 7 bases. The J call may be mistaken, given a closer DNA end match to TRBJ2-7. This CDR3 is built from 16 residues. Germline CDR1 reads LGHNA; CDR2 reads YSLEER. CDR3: CASSRAISGSPYEQYF. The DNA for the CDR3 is TGCGCCAGCAGCCGGGCAATTAGCGGGTCCCCCTACGAGCAGTACTTC.

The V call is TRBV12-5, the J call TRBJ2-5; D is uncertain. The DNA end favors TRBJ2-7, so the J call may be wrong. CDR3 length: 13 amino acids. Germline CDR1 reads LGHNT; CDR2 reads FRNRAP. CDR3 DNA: TGTGCTAGTCGGAAGGGCGACTCCTACGAGCAGTACTTC. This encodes CASRKGDSYEQYF.

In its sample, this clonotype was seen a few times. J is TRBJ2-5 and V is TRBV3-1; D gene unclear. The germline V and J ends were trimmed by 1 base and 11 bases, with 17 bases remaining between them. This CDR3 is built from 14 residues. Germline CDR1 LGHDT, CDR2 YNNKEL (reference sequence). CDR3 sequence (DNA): TGTGCCAGCAGCCAAGTACAGAGACACCCGAAGCAGTACTTC. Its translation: CASSQVQRHPKQYF.

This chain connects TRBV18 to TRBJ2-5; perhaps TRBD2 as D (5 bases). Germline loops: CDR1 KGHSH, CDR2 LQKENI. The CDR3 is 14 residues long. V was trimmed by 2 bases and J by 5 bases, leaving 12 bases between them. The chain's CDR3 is CASSPFPGMETQYF. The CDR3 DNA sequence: TGTGCCAGCTCACCATTTCCCGGGATGGAGACCCAGTACTTC.

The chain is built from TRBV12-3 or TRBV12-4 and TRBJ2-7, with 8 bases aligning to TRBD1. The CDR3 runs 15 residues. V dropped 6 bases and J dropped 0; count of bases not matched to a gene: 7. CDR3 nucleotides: TGTGCCAGCAGGTCGGGGACAGGCGCCTCCTACGAGCAGTACTTC. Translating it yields CASRSGTGASYEQYF.

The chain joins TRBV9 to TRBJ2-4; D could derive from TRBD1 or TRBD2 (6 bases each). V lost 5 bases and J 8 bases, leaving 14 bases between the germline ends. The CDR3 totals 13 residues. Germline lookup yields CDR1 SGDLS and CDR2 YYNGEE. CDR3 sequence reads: CASSEGGRDIQYF. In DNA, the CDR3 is TGTGCCAGCAGTGAGGGGGGCAGAGACATTCAGTACTTC. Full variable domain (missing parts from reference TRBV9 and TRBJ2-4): DSGVTQTPKHLITATGQRVTLRCSPRSGDLSVYWYQQSLDQGLQFLIQYYNGEERAKGNILERFSAQQFPDLHSELNLSSLELGDSALYFCASSEGGRDIQYFGAGTRLSVL.

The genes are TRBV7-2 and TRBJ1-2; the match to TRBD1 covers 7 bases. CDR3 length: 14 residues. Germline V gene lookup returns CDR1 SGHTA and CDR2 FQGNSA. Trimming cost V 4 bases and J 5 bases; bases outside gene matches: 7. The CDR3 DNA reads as TGTGCCAGCAGCTCGCAGGGGACAGATTATGGCTACACCTTC. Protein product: CASSSQGTDYGYTF.

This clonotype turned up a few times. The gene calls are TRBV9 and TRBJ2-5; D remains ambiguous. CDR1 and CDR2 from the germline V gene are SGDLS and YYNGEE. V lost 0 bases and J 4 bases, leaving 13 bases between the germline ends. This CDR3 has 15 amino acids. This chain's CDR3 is CASSVASRLRETQYF. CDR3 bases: TGTGCCAGCAGCGTAGCTTCGCGCCTCCGAGAGACCCAGTACTTC.

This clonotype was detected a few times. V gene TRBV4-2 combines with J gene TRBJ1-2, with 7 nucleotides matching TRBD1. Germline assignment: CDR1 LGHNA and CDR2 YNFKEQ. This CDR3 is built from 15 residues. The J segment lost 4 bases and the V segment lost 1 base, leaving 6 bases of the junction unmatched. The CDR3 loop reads CASSQGDSPVYGYTF. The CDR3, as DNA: TGTGCCAGCAGCCAAGGGGACAGCCCGGTCTATGGCTACACCTTC.

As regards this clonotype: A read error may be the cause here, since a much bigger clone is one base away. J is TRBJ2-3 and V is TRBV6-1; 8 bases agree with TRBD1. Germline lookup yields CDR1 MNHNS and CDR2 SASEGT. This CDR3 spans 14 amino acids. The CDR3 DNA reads TGTGCCGGCAGGAGACAGGGGCTCACAGATACGCAGTATTTT. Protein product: CAGRRQGLTDTQYF.

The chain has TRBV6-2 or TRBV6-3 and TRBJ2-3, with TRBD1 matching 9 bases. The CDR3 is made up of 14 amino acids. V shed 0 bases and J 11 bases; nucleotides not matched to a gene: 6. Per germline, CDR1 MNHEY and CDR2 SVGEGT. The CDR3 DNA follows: TGTGCCAGCAGTTACTCAAGGACAGGGGCCGGGCAGTATTTT. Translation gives CASSYSRTGAGQYF.

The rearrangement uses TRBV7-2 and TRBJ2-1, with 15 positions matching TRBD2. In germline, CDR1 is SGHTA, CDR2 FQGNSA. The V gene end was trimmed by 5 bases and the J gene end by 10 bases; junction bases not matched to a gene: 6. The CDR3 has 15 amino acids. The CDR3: CASSRTSGGAYEQFF. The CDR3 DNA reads TGTGCCAGCAGCCGGACTAGCGGGGGGGCGTACGAGCAGTTCTTC.

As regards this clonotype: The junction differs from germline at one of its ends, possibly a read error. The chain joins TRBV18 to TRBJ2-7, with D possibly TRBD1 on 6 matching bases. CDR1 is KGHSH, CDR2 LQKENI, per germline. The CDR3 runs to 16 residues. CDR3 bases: TGTGCCAGCACACCACCGGTTTTACAGGGAGTCAACGAGCAGTACTTC. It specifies CASTPPVLQGVNEQYF.

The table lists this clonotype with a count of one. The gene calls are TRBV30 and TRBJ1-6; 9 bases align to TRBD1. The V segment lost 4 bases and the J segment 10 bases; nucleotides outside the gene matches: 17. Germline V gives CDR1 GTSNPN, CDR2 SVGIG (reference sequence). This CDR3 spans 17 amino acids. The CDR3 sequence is CAWTMPRDRVWGSPLHF. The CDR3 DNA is TGTGCCTGGACTATGCCCCGGGACAGGGTGTGGGGATCACCCCTCCACTTT. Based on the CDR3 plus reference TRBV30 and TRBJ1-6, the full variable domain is SQTIHQWPATLVQPVGSPLSLECTVEGTSNPNLYWYRQAAGRGLQLLFYSVGIGQISSEVPQNLSASRPQDRQFILSSKKLLLSDSGFYLCAWTMPRDRVWGSPLHFGNGTRLTVT.

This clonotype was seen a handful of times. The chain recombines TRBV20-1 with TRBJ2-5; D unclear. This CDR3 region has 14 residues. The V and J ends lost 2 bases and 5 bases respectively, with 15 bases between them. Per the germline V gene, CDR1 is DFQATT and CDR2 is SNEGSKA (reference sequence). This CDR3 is CSARRPAGRETQYF. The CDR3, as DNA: TGCAGTGCTAGAAGGCCCGCTGGCAGGGAGACCCAGTACTTC.

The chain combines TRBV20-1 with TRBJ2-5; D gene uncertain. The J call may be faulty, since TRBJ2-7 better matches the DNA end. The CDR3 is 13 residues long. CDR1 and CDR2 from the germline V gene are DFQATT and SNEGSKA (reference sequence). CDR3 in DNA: TGCAGTGCTAGGCACGACTCAGACTACGAGCAGTACTTC. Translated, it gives CSARHDSDYEQYF.

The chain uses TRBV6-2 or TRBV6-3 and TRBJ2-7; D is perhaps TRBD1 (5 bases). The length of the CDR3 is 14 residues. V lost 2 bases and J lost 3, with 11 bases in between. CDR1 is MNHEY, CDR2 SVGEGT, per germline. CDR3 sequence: CASSYGSGLYEQYF. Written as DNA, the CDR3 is TGTGCCAGCAGTTACGGGTCAGGGCTCTACGAGCAGTACTTC.

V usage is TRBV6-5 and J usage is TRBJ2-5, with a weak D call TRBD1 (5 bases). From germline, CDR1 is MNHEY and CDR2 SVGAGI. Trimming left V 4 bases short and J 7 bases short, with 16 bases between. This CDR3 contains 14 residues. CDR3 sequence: CASSSRQQPGTQYF. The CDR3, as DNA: TGTGCCAGCAGTTCCCGACAGCAACCGGGGACCCAGTACTTC.

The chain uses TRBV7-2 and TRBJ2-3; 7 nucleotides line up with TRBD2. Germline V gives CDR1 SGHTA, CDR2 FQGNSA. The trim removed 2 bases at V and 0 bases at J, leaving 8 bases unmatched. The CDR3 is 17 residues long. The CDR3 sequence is CASSLRGPSGSTDTQYF. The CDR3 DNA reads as TGTGCCAGCAGCTTAAGGGGCCCTAGCGGCAGCACAGATACGCAGTATTTT.

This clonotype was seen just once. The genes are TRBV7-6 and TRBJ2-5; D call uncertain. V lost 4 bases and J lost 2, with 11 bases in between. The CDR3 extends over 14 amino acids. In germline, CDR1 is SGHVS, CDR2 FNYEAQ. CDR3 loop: CASSSRMGQETQYF. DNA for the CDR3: TGTGCCAGCAGCTCTCGTATGGGGCAAGAGACCCAGTACTTC.